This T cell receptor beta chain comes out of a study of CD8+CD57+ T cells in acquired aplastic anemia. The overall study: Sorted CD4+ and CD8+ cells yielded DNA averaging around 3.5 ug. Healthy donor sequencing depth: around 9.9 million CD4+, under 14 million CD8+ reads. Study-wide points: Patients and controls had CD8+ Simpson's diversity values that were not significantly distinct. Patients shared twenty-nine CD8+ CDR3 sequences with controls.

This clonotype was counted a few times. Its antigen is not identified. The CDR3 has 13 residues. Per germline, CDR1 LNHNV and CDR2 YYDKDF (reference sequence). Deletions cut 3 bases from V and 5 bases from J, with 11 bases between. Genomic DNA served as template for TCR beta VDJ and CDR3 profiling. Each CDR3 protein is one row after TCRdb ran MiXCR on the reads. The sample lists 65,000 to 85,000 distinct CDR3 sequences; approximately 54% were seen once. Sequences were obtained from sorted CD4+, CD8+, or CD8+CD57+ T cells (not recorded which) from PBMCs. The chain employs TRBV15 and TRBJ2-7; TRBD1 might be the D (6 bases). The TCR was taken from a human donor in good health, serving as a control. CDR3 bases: TGTGCCACCAGCAGCGAAACAGGGCACGAGCAGTACTTC. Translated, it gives CATSSETGHEQYF.